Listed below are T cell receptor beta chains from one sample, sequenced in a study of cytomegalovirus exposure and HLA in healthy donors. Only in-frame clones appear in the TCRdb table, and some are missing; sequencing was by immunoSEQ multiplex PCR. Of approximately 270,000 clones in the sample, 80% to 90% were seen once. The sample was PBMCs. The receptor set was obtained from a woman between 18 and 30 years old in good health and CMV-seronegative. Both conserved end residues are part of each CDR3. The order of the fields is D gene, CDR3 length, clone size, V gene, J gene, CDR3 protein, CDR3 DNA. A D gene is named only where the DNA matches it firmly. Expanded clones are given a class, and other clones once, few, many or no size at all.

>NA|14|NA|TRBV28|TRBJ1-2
CASSSMGDTYGYTF
TGTGCCAGCAGTTCAATGGGGGACACCTATGGCTACACCTTC
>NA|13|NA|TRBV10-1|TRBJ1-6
CASSASLDSPLHF
TGCGCCAGCAGTGCCTCTTTAGATTCACCCCTCCACTTT
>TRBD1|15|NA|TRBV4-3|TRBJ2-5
CASSQDHRGAETQYF
TGCGCCAGCAGCCAAGACCACAGGGGGGCAGAGACCCAGTACTTC
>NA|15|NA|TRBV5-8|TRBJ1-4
CASSLRSETNEKLFF
TGTGCCAGCAGCTTGCGGTCCGAAACTAATGAAAAACTGTTTTTT
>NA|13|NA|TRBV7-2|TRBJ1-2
CASSLDKGNGYTF
TGTGCCAGCAGCTTAGATAAGGGGAACGGCTACACCTTC
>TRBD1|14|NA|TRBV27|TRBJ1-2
CASSRTGVFSVYTF
TGTGCCAGCAGTCGGACAGGGGTTTTTTCGGTCTACACCTTC
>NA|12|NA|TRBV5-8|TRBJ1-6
CAGGSVGSPLHF
TGTGCCGGGGGGTCCGTTGGATCACCCCTCCACTTT
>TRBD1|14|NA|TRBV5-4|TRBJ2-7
CASSLGDSLNEQYF
TGTGCCAGCAGCTTGGGGGACAGTTTAAACGAGCAGTACTTC
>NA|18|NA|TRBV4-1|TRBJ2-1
CASSPYRHRGGVSNEQFF
TGCGCCAGCAGCCCCTACCGGCACAGGGGAGGAGTCAGCAATGAGCAGTTCTTC
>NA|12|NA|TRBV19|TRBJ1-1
CAGNPGPTEAFF
TGTGCCGGAAATCCAGGTCCCACTGAAGCTTTCTTT
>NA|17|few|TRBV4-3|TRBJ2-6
CASSQDPGGSGANVLTF
TGCGCCAGCAGCCAAGATCCGGGGGGCAGTGGGGCCAACGTCCTGACTTTC
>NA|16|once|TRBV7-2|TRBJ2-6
CASSPSLTAGANVLTF
TGTGCCAGCAGCCCTAGCCTGACTGCTGGGGCCAACGTCCTGACTTTC
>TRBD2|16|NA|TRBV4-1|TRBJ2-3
CASSQISGGAPDTQYF
TGCGCCAGCAGCCAGATTAGCGGGGGGGCTCCAGATACGCAGTATTTT
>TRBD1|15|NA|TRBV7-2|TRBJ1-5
CASRPTGAGSQPQHF
TGTGCCAGCAGGCCAACAGGGGCCGGGAGTCAGCCCCAGCATTTT
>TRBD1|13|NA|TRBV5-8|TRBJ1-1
CASRRQGATEAFF
TGTGCCAGCCGTAGACAGGGGGCAACTGAAGCTTTCTTT
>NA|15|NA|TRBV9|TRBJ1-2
CASSGETGNVYGYTF
TGTGCCAGCAGCGGGGAGACAGGCAATGTCTATGGCTACACCTTC
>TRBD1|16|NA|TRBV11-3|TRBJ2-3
CASRDRGSLTTDTQYF
TGTGCCAGCAGGGACAGGGGGAGTTTAACCACAGATACGCAGTATTTT
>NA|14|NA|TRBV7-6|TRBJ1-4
CASSSFATNEKLFF
TGTGCCAGCAGCTCGTTTGCAACTAATGAAAAACTGTTTTTT
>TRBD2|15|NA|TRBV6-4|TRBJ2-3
CASRSRAGAKDTQYF
TGTGCCAGCCGCTCTCGGGCGGGAGCCAAGGATACGCAGTATTTT
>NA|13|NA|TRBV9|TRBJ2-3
CASSALSTDTQYF
TGTGCCAGCAGCGCCCTTAGCACAGATACGCAGTATTTT
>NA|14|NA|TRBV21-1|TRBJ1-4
CASSFRPPAGKLFF
TGTGCCAGCAGCTTCCGCCCCCCCGCAGGGAAACTGTTTTTT
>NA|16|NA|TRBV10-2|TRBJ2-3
CASSESTSSTGDTQYF
TGCGCCAGCAGTGAGTCGACTAGTTCAACGGGGGATACGCAGTATTTT
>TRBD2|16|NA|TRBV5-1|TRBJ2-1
CASSWARGGGDNEQFF
TGCGCCAGCAGCTGGGCACGGGGGGGCGGAGACAATGAGCAGTTCTTC
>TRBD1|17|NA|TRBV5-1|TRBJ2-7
CASSPGTGDQSLYEQYF
TGCGCCAGCAGCCCCGGGACAGGTGATCAATCCCTCTACGAGCAGTACTTC
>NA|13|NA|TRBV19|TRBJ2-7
CASSRAGGNEQYF
TGTGCCAGTAGTCGCGCAGGTGGCAACGAGCAGTACTTC
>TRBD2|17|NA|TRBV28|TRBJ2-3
CASSLWSSGGGTDTQYF
TGTGCCAGCAGTTTATGGTCTAGCGGGGGAGGCACAGATACGCAGTATTTT
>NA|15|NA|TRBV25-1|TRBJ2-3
CASSGTFPGADTQYF
TGTGCCAGCAGTGGGACATTCCCGGGAGCAGATACGCAGTATTTT
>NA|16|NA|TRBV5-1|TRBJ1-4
CASSGSGAVTNEKLFF
TGCGCCAGCAGCGGCTCAGGGGCCGTTACTAATGAAAAACTGTTTTTT
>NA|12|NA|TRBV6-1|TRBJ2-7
CASTDWKYEQYF
TGTGCCAGCACCGACTGGAAGTACGAGCAGTACTTC
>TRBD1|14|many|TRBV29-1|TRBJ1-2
CSVGVTGGGSGYTF
TGCAGCGTTGGGGTGACAGGGGGCGGTAGTGGCTACACCTTC
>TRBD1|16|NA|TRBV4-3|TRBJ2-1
CASSQQGTAVYNEQFF
TGCGCCAGCAGCCAACAGGGGACAGCAGTTTACAATGAGCAGTTCTTC
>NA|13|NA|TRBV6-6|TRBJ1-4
CASSYGSADRLFF
TGTGCCAGCAGTTACGGGTCAGCGGATAGACTGTTTTTT
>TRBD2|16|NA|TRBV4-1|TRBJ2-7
CASSQETSGSSYEQYF
TGCGCCAGCAGCCAAGAAACTAGCGGCTCCTCCTACGAGCAGTACTTC
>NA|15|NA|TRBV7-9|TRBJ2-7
CASSLAYGQNYEQYF
TGTGCCAGCAGCTTAGCATACGGACAGAACTACGAGCAGTACTTC
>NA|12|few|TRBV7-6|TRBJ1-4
CASSARDEKLFF
TGTGCCAGCAGCGCCCGGGATGAAAAACTGTTTTTT
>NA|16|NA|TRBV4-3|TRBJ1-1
CASSHTADFMNTEAFF
TGCGCCAGCAGCCACACAGCCGATTTTATGAACACTGAAGCTTTCTTT
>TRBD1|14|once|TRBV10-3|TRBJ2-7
CAISSGTGSDEQYF
TGTGCCATCAGCTCCGGGACAGGGAGTGACGAGCAGTACTTC
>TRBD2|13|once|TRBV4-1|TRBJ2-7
CASSQAPGGPQYF
TGCGCCAGCAGCCAAGCCCCGGGGGGGCCCCAGTACTTC
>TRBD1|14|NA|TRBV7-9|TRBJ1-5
CASSLGQGGQPQHF
TGTGCCAGCAGCTTAGGACAGGGAGGACAGCCCCAGCATTTT
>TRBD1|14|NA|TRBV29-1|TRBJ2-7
CSVRPGTGLNEQYF
TGCAGCGTGCGACCCGGGACAGGTCTAAACGAGCAGTACTTC
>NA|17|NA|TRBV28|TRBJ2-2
CASSPTFGGANTGELFF
TGTGCCAGCAGCCCAACTTTTGGCGGGGCGAACACCGGGGAGCTGTTTTTT
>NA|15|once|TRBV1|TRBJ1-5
CTSSQEPRVYQPQHF
TGCACCAGCAGCCAAGAGCCCAGGGTATATCAGCCCCAGCATTTT
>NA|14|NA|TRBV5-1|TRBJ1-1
CASSPGHRNTEAFF
TGCGCCAGCAGCCCGGGACACAGGAACACTGAAGCTTTCTTT
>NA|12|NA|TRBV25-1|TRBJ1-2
CATSEGNYGYTF
TGTGCCACCTCTGAGGGTAACTATGGCTACACCTTC
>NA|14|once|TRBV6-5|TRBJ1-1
CASSHRSRNTEAFF
TGTGCCAGCAGTCACAGATCAAGGAACACTGAAGCTTTCTTT
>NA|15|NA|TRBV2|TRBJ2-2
CASSYTTPNTGELFF
TGTGCCAGCAGTTACACGACTCCAAACACCGGGGAGCTGTTTTTT
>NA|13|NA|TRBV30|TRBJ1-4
CAWSFRGWEKLFF
TGTGCCTGGAGTTTCCGGGGATGGGAAAAACTGTTTTTT
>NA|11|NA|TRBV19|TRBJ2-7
CASMDGLRQYF
TGTGCCAGTATGGACGGACTTAGGCAGTACTTC
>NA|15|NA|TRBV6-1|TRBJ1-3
CASSSKSKPGNTIYF
TGTGCCAGCAGTTCAAAGTCGAAGCCTGGAAACACCATATATTTT
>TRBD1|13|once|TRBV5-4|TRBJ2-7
CASSSRTGDEQYF
TGTGCCAGCAGCTCCCGGACAGGCGACGAGCAGTACTTC
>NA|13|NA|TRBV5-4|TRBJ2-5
CASSLQRQETQYF
TGTGCCAGCAGCTTGCAGCGGCAAGAGACCCAGTACTTC
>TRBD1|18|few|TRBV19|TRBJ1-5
CASSRTGTGSFSNQPQHF
TGTGCCAGTAGCCGCACCGGGACAGGTTCTTTTAGCAATCAGCCCCAGCATTTT
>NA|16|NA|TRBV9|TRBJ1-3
CASSLGVITSGNTIYF
TGTGCCAGCAGCTTAGGCGTAATTACCTCTGGAAACACCATATATTTT
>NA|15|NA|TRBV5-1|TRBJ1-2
CASSLEFAANYGYTF
TGCGCCAGCAGCTTGGAGTTCGCAGCTAACTATGGCTACACCTTC
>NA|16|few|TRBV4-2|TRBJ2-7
CASSQDPTGSPYEQYF
TGTGCCAGCAGCCAAGATCCCACCGGGAGTCCATACGAGCAGTACTTC
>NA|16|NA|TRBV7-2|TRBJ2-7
CASSFPAGTGTYEQYF
TGTGCCAGCAGCTTCCCCGCCGGGACTGGGACCTACGAGCAGTACTTC
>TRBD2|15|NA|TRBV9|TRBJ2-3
CASSAPRGSTDTQYF
TGTGCCAGCAGCGCTCCGCGGGGGAGCACAGATACGCAGTATTTT
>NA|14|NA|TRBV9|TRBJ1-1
CASSVAQRGTEAFF
TGTGCCAGCAGCGTCGCCCAAAGGGGCACTGAAGCTTTCTTT